This T cell receptor beta chain was obtained from a study of control samples from healthy donors and cancer patients. Data came from immunoSEQ multiplex PCR; TCRdb stores just in-frame clones and leaves some out. The sample lists about 120,000 clones, approximately 92% occurring once. CDR3 length equals 14 residues. V gave up 2 bases and J gave up 5 bases, with 10 bases separating them. Germline V gene sequence: CDR1 SEHNR, CDR2 FQNEAQ (reference sequence). Sequenced material: PBMCs. This TCR derives from a woman aged 45 to 65 with colorectal cancer. The V and J genes are TRBV7-9 and TRBJ2-1, with D unresolved. The CDR3 is CASSLMASNNEQFF. CDR3 nucleotides: TGTGCCAGCAGCTTAATGGCATCCAACAATGAGCAGTTCTTC. The entire variable domain, with the rest obtained from reference TRBV7-9 and TRBJ2-1, is as follows: DTGVSQNPRHKITKRGQNVTFRCDPISEHNRLYWYRQTLGQGPEFLTYFQNEAQLEKSRLLSDRFSAERPKGSFSTLEIQRTEQGDSAMYLCASSLMASNNEQFFGPGTRLTVL.